The rows below give T cell receptor beta chains drawn from one sample of a study of shared clonotypes between healthy human individuals. Sequencing used immunoSEQ multiplex PCR; TCRdb keeps in-frame clones, though not all of them. The sample shows about 2,500,000 clones, about 92% of them seen only once. The sample consisted of naive CD4+ T cells sorted from blood. The receptors shown here come from a man in his late teens or twenties in good health. Each CDR3 is given with its conserved first and last residue. A D gene is named only where the DNA matches it firmly. For some rows the clone size is stated as once, few or many, or as a class when expanded; others skip it.

d_gene,abundance,v_gene,j_gene,CDR3aa,CDR3nt
NA,NA,TRBV11-2,TRBJ2-2,CASSLRGPNTGELFF,TGTGCCAGCAGCCTCCGGGGCCCCAACACCGGGGAGCTGTTTTTT
TRBD1,NA,TRBV4-1,TRBJ1-2,CASSRVGQGKFFGYTF,TGCGCCAGCAGCCGGGTAGGACAGGGAAAATTCTTCGGCTACACCTTC
NA,NA,TRBV2,TRBJ2-7,CASRERDHQKYF,TGTGCCAGCAGGGAACGGGACCACCAGAAGTACTTC
TRBD1,NA,TRBV18,TRBJ1-3,CASSPITGATSGNTIYF,TGTGCCAGCTCACCAATCACAGGGGCGACCTCTGGAAACACCATATATTTT
TRBD2,NA,TRBV18,TRBJ2-2,CASSLNGLASDTGELFF,TGTGCCAGCTCACTAAACGGACTAGCGTCCGACACCGGGGAGCTGTTTTTT
TRBD1,NA,TRBV30,TRBJ1-3,CAWRGTVLGNTIYF,TGTGCCTGGAGAGGGACAGTTCTTGGAAACACCATATATTTT
TRBD2,NA,TRBV11-3,TRBJ2-2,CASSPQVGLGDTGELFF,TGTGCCAGCAGCCCACAGGTGGGACTAGGAGACACCGGGGAGCTGTTTTTT
NA,NA,TRBV20-1,TRBJ1-1,CSSSGPDF,TGCAGTTCATCCGGGCCCGATTTT
NA,NA,TRBV7-9,TRBJ2-1,CASSLGSWSEQFF,TGTGCCAGCAGCTTAGGCTCTTGGTCGGAGCAGTTCTTC
TRBD1,NA,TRBV27,TRBJ2-6,CASRDQGAGANVLTF,TGTGCCAGCAGAGACCAGGGGGCTGGGGCCAACGTCCTGACTTTC
TRBD2,NA,TRBV7-9,TRBJ2-1,CASSPPSLAGYNEQFF,TGTGCCAGCAGCCCACCTTCCCTAGCGGGGTACAATGAGCAGTTCTTC
NA,NA,TRBV5-1,TRBJ2-7,CASSLEGYSYEQYF,TGCGCCAGCAGCTTGGAGGGCTACTCCTACGAGCAGTACTTC
TRBD2,NA,TRBV10-2,TRBJ2-5,CASSESASGSLETQYF,TGCGCCAGCAGTGAGTCGGCTAGCGGGAGTTTGGAGACCCAGTACTTC
TRBD1,NA,TRBV27,TRBJ1-1,CASRDTGAGGAFF,TGTGCCAGCCGAGATACAGGGGCTGGGGGTGCTTTCTTT
NA,NA,TRBV19,TRBJ1-5,CASSILLRGNQPQHF,TGTGCCAGTAGTATATTGCTACGGGGTAATCAGCCCCAGCATTTT
NA,NA,TRBV2,TRBJ2-5,CASSESTGGETQYF,TGTGCCAGCAGTGAAAGCACAGGAGGAGAGACCCAGTACTTC
NA,NA,TRBV5-4,TRBJ1-6,CASSFGQFGSYNSPLHF,TGTGCCAGCAGCTTTGGACAGTTCGGGTCCTATAATTCACCCCTCCACTTT
NA,NA,TRBV5-4,TRBJ1-2,CASSPGASYGYTF,TGTGCCAGCAGCCCGGGGGCAAGCTATGGCTACACCTTC
NA,NA,TRBV9,TRBJ1-1,CASSVGGDGSQNTEAFF,TGTGCCAGCAGCGTTGGGGGGGATGGCAGCCAGAACACTGAAGCTTTCTTT
NA,few,TRBV5-1,TRBJ2-5,CASSLGYQETQYF,TGCGCCAGCAGCTTGGGGTACCAAGAGACCCAGTACTTC
NA,NA,TRBV11-2,TRBJ2-7,CASSLTYEQYF,TGTGCCAGCAGCCTGACCTACGAGCAGTACTTC
NA,NA,TRBV18,TRBJ1-3,CASSPLTKTVPGNTIYF,TGTGCCAGCTCACCTCTGACCAAGACAGTTCCTGGAAACACCATATATTTT
NA,NA,TRBV7-2,TRBJ2-6,CASSLAAGSGANVLTF,TGTGCCAGCAGCTTAGCGGCCGGGTCTGGGGCCAACGTCCTGACTTTC
NA,once,TRBV30,TRBJ1-5,CAWSGGSVGAQHF,TGTGCCTGGAGTGGAGGGTCAGTCGGGGCCCAGCATTTT
NA,NA,TRBV5-4,TRBJ1-4,CASSFSGPNEKLFF,TGTGCCAGCAGCTTTTCAGGGCCGAATGAAAAACTGTTTTTT
NA,NA,TRBV4-3,TRBJ2-2,CASSRANTGELFF,TGCGCCAGCAGCCGGGCGAACACCGGGGAGCTGTTTTTT
NA,NA,TRBV5-8,TRBJ1-1,CASSLQGQETEAFF,TGTGCCAGCAGCTTGCAAGGTCAGGAAACTGAAGCTTTCTTT
TRBD1,NA,TRBV6-5,TRBJ2-2,CASSILGQGTGELFF,TGTGCCAGCAGTATTCTTGGACAGGGAACCGGGGAGCTGTTTTTT
NA,NA,TRBV10-3,TRBJ1-5,CAISESNGAHRLSNQPQHF,TGTGCCATCAGTGAGTCGAATGGGGCACACCGGCTTAGCAATCAGCCCCAGCATTTT
NA,NA,TRBV6-1,TRBJ1-1,CASSDRWNTEAFF,TGTGCCAGCAGTGACAGGTGGAACACTGAAGCTTTCTTT
TRBD1,NA,TRBV2,TRBJ1-4,CASSETGTGVGKLFF,TGTGCCAGCAGTGAGACCGGGACAGGGGTGGGGAAACTGTTTTTT
NA,NA,TRBV5-1,TRBJ2-7,CASRRDNGYYEQYF,TGCGCCAGCAGAAGGGACAACGGGTACTACGAGCAGTACTTC
NA,NA,TRBV15,TRBJ2-1,CATSRDSSSYNEQFF,TGTGCCACCAGCAGAGATTCAAGCTCCTACAATGAGCAGTTCTTC
NA,NA,TRBV7-9,TRBJ1-3,CASSPYEGRRGSGNTIYF,TGTGCCAGCAGCCCCTACGAGGGGCGCAGGGGCTCTGGAAACACCATATATTTT
NA,NA,TRBV6-5,TRBJ2-1,CASSYREVGEQFF,TGTGCCAGCAGTTACAGGGAAGTTGGTGAGCAGTTCTTC
TRBD1,NA,TRBV2,TRBJ1-4,CASTGQGREKLFF,TGTGCCAGCACGGGACAGGGGCGTGAAAAACTGTTTTTT